Below are 20 T cell receptor beta chains sequenced from a single sample in a study of PD-L1 blockade in urothelial cancer. Time point of the sample: pretreatment peripheral blood. The table came from immunoSEQ multiplex PCR; TCRdb's copy has only in-frame clones and leaves some out. Among about 87,000 clones, roughly 84% were seen once, and the ten largest hold 2% to 2.5%. Sequences were derived from PBMCs, sampled around atezolizumab (anti-PD-L1) treatment. These receptor sequences come from a man in his fifties or sixties with urothelial cancer.

This chain connects TRBV5-4 to TRBJ2-3, with D perhaps matching TRBD1 (5 bases). Between the trimmed V and J ends, which lost 1 base and 4 bases, there was a span of 16 bases. This CDR3 comprises 16 residues. The germline V gene encodes CDR1 SGHNT and CDR2 YYREEE (reference sequence). In DNA form, the CDR3 reads TGTGCCAGCAGCTTGCGTAGCCTCTGGGGCGCAGATACGCAGTATTTT. This translates into CASSLRSLWGADTQYF.

The chain uses TRBV5-1 and TRBJ1-6; no clear D gene. Germline V gives CDR1 SGHRS, CDR2 YFSETQ. V gave up 3 bases and J gave up 10 bases, with 14 bases separating them. The CDR3 length is 14 residues. This CDR3 is CASSSALEGSPLHF. DNA for the CDR3: TGCGCCAGCAGCTCAGCCCTAGAAGGCTCACCCCTCCACTTT.

The rearrangement uses TRBV27 and TRBJ1-1; maybe TRBD1 (5 bases). Trimming removed 0 bases from V and 4 bases from J, with 9 bases in between. The V gene's germline CDR1 is MNHEY and CDR2 SMNVEV (reference sequence). There are 14 residues in the CDR3. The DNA for the CDR3 is TGTGCCAGCAGTTTATCGGCCGGGGGCACTGAAGCTTTCTTT. Residues: CASSLSAGGTEAFF.

The rearrangement uses TRBV6-1 and TRBJ2-5; 10 positions agree with TRBD2. The length of the CDR3 is 15 residues. In germline, CDR1 is MNHNS, CDR2 SASEGT. With 4 bases clipped from V and 4 bases from J, the junction kept 6 bases outside the gene matches. DNA for the CDR3: TGTGCCAGCAGTGCGGCTAGCGGGGGACGAGAGACCCAGTACTTC. Protein product: CASSAASGGRETQYF.

This clone has more than one count but fewer than ten. The chain is built from TRBV6-6 and TRBJ1-3; D uncertain. Germline-derived CDR1 and CDR2 are MNHNY and SVGAGI (reference sequence). Trimming shortened V by 0 bases and J by 2 bases, and 8 bases separated the two germline ends. This CDR3 is 15 amino acids long. CDR3 amino acids: CASSYSIRTGNTIYF. For the CDR3, the DNA is TGTGCCAGCAGTTACTCGATCAGGACTGGAAACACCATATATTTT.

V gene TRBV6-6 combines with J gene TRBJ2-7, with TRBD2 matching 7 bases. The CDR3 is 12 amino acids. The ends lost 6 bases at V and 3 bases at J; junction bases unmatched: 2. Germline V gives CDR1 MNHNY, CDR2 SVGAGI (reference sequence). DNA for the CDR3: TGTGCCAGCAGAAGGGAGGGCTACGAGCAGTACTTC. Translation gives CASRREGYEQYF.

The chain links TRBV9 to TRBJ2-3; 7 bases align to TRBD1. Per germline, CDR1 SGDLS and CDR2 YYNGEE. V shed 5 bases, J shed 5 bases, and the junction held 8 bases outside the gene matches. This CDR3 has 14 amino acids. This chain's CDR3 is CASSFYRQGDTQYF. CDR3 DNA: TGTGCCAGCAGTTTTTATCGACAGGGAGATACGCAGTATTTT.

This clone was observed a handful of times. The chain combines TRBV9 with TRBJ1-1, with 8 bases fitting TRBD1. V lost 2 bases to trimming and J lost 6 bases; unmatched junction nucleotides: 9. Germline assignment: CDR1 SGDLS and CDR2 YYNGEE. The CDR3 length is 15 residues. The CDR3 region is CASSVEDRALAEAFF. CDR3 sequence (DNA): TGTGCCAGCAGCGTGGAGGACAGGGCTCTCGCTGAAGCTTTCTTT.

The chain couples TRBV29-1 to TRBJ2-2, with 7 bases aligning to TRBD1. Per the germline V gene, CDR1 is SQVTM and CDR2 is ANQGSEA. Trimming took 7 bases from V and 3 from J; bases not matched to a gene: 8. This CDR3 comprises 14 residues. CDR3 loop: CSAGQEVDTGELFF. The CDR3 nucleotides are TGCAGCGCAGGACAGGAGGTAGACACCGGGGAGCTGTTTTTT.

The chain joins TRBV6-5 to TRBJ2-5; a weak D match, TRBD2 (5 bases). V dropped 5 bases and J dropped 2 bases, with 9 bases sitting between them. The CDR3 covers 13 residues. Germline V gene sequence: CDR1 MNHEY, CDR2 SVGAGI. Written as DNA, the CDR3 is TGTGCCAGCAGTCCGGACTGGCAAGAGACCCAGTACTTC. It translates to CASSPDWQETQYF.

The chain has TRBV2 and TRBJ1-5; D not resolved. The V end lost 8 bases, the J end lost 0 bases, and 11 bases lay between the germline ends. Germline V gene data show CDR1 as SNHLY and CDR2 as FYNNEI. CDR3 length: 14 amino acids. The CDR3 DNA sequence: TGTGCCAGCTCTCAGTCACATAGCAATCAGCCCCAGCATTTT. Its protein product is CASSQSHSNQPQHF.

This rearrangement joins TRBV6-1 to TRBJ2-3; D is unresolved. This CDR3 has 12 residues. In germline, CDR1 is MNHNS, CDR2 SASEGT. Trimming took 4 bases from V and 6 from J, leaving 8 bases between them. CDR3 nucleotides: TGTGCCAGCAGTGCACTACTGGATACGCAGTATTTT. Protein product: CASSALLDTQYF.

The chain has TRBV27 and TRBJ2-3; the D is unclear. The CDR3 has 14 residues. CDR1 MNHEY and CDR2 SMNVEV come from the germline V gene (reference sequence). V was shortened by 6 bases and J by 6 bases, with 16 bases between the two germline ends. The CDR3: CASSSLRRVDTQYF. The CDR3 DNA sequence: TGTGCCAGCAGCTCATTACGACGGGTTGATACGCAGTATTTT.

The chain is built from TRBV5-8 and TRBJ2-2; D possibly corresponds to TRBD2 (5 bases). Trimming took 7 bases from V and 0 from J, leaving 13 bases between them. This CDR3 comprises 15 residues. Germline V gives CDR1 SGHTS, CDR2 YDEGEE. CDR3 residues: CASLRGRANTGELFF. The CDR3 DNA reads TGTGCCAGCCTCCGTGGGCGGGCGAACACCGGGGAGCTGTTTTTT.

The chain combines TRBV7-8 with TRBJ2-5, with TRBD1 identical over 10 bases. Germline loops: CDR1 SGHVS, CDR2 FQNEAQ. This CDR3 is 15 amino acids long. J lost 0 bases, V lost 8 bases, and 6 bases had no gene match. This CDR3 reads CASHTGQGNQETQYF. CDR3 DNA sequence: TGTGCCAGCCACACGGGACAGGGGAACCAAGAGACCCAGTACTTC.

V is TRBV5-1 and J is TRBJ2-7; TRBD1 aligns across 9 bases. The CDR3 spans 15 residues. Trimming at V came to 4 bases and at J to 3 bases, leaving 8 bases not matched to a gene. The V gene's germline CDR1 is SGHRS and CDR2 YFSETQ. CDR3 protein: CASSPAGQGFYEQYF. CDR3 bases: TGCGCCAGCAGCCCCGCGGGACAGGGCTTCTACGAGCAGTACTTC.

The rearrangement links TRBV4-3 to TRBJ2-7; D remains unclear. The CDR3 spans 15 residues. Looked up from germline, CDR1 is LGHNA and CDR2 is YSLEER. V was pared by 4 bases and J by 0 bases, with 13 bases between. The CDR3 DNA sequence: TGCGCCAGCAGCCCCCCCCGCCCGAGCTCCTACGAGCAGTACTTC. Translated: CASSPPRPSSYEQYF.

The count of this clone is one. The chain's CDR3 is CASSPIEGAGTGELFF. CDR3 DNA: TGTGCCAGCAGTCCGATCGAGGGGGCTGGCACCGGGGAGCTGTTTTTT. The J gene is TRBJ2-2, the V gene TRBV28; TRBD1 matches at 7 bases. This CDR3 contains 16 residues. With 5 bases clipped from V and 4 bases from J, the junction kept 10 bases outside the gene matches. Germline loops: CDR1 MDHEN, CDR2 SYDVKM.

The count of this clone is one. The rearrangement joins TRBV7-2 to TRBJ1-4, with D perhaps TRBD1 (5 bases). Germline-derived CDR1 and CDR2 are SGHTA and FQGNSA. Between the trimmed V and J ends, which lost 2 bases and 4 bases, there was a span of 11 bases. The CDR3 runs 15 residues. CDR3 nucleotide sequence: TGTGCCAGCAGCTTATTGGGGCAGCTTAATGAAAAACTGTTTTTT. Encoded protein: CASSLLGQLNEKLFF.

This chain links TRBV6-5 with TRBJ2-1; 11 bases fit TRBD2. This CDR3 is built from 14 residues. Trimming cost V 3 bases and J 8 bases; bases outside gene matches: 3. The germline V gene encodes CDR1 MNHEY and CDR2 SVGAGI. The CDR3 DNA is TGTGCCAGCAGTTATAGCGGGGGGGCTTATGAGCAGTTCTTC. Translation: CASSYSGGAYEQFF.